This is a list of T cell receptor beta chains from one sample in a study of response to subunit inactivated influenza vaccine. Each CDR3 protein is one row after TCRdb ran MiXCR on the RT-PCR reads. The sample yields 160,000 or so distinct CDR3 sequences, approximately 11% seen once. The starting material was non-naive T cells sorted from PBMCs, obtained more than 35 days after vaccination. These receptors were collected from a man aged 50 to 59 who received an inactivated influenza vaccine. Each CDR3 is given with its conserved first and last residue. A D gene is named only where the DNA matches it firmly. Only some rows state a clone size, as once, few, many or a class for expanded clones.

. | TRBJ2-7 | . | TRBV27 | CASRRLQSSYEQYF | TGTGCCAGCAGGCGCTTGCAGAGCTCCTACGAGCAGTACTTC
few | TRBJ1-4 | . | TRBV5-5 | CASSLNPTENEKLFF | TGTGCCAGCAGCTTGAATCCGACAGAAAATGAAAAACTGTTTTTT
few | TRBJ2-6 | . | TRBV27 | CASRESSGANVLTF | TGTGCCAGCAGAGAGAGCTCTGGGGCCAACGTCCTGACTTTC
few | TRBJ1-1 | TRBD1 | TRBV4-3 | CASSQDRGVTEAFF | TGCGCCAGCAGCCAGGACAGGGGGGTCACTGAAGCTTTCTTT
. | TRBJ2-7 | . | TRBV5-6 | CASSLGPTYEQYF | TGTGCCAGCAGCTTGGGGCCAACCTACGAGCAGTACTTC
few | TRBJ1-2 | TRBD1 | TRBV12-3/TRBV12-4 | CASFSTGGVYGYTF | TGTGCCAGCTTCAGCACAGGGGGCGTCTATGGCTACACCTTC
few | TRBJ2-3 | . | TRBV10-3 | CAIRSAGSTDTQYF | TGTGCCATCAGAAGCGCGGGAAGCACAGATACGCAGTATTTT
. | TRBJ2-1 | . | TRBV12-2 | CASRSPSGRNEQFF | TGTGCAAGTCGCAGTCCTAGCGGGAGGAATGAGCAGTTCTTC
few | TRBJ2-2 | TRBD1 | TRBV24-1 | CATSPGGAWELFF | TGTGCCACCAGTCCAGGGGGAGCCTGGGAGCTGTTTTTT
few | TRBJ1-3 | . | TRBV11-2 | CASSLTRQVGNTIYF | TGTGCCAGCAGCTTGACAAGACAGGTTGGAAACACCATATATTTT
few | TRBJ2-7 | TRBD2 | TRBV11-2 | CASSAGTSGRRVGHEQYF | TGTGCCAGCAGCGCCGGGACTAGCGGGAGAAGGGTAGGCCACGAGCAGTACTTC
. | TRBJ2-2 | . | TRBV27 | CASSLAGSNTGELFF | TGTGCCAGCAGTTTAGCAGGGTCTAACACCGGGGAGCTGTTTTTT
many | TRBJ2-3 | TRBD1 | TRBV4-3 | CASSQDWRPRDRGDTQYF | TGCGCCAGCAGCCAAGATTGGAGGCCCCGGGACAGGGGGGATACGCAGTATTTT
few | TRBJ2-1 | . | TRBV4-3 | CASSQERRSSYNEQFF | TGCGCCAGCAGCCAAGAGAGGAGGAGCTCCTACAATGAGCAGTTCTTC
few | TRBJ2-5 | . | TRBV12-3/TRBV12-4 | CASSFRSSETQYF | TGTGCCAGCAGTTTTCGGAGTAGCGAGACCCAGTACTTC
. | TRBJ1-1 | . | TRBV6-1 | CASSPTGRVEAFF | TGTGCCAGCAGCCCCACGGGTAGGGTTGAAGCTTTCTTT
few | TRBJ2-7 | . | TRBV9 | CASSVGFGLNYEQYF | TGTGCCAGCAGCGTAGGCTTCGGCCTGAATTACGAGCAGTACTTC
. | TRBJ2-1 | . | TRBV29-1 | CSVVRGFYNEQFF | TGCAGCGTTGTCAGGGGCTTTTACAATGAGCAGTTCTTC
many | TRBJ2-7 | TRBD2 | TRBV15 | CATSRAGGLYEQYF | TGTGCCACCAGCAGAGCGGGAGGGCTCTACGAGCAGTACTTC
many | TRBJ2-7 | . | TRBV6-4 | CASSDDVTDIAYEQYF | TGTGCCAGCAGTGACGACGTTACAGATATTGCCTACGAGCAGTACTTC
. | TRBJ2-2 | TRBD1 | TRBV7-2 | CASSSGQGFTGELFF | TGTGCCAGCAGCTCAGGACAGGGTTTCACCGGGGAGCTGTTTTTT
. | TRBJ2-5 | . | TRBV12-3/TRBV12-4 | CASRETVGLAQYF | TGTGCCAGCAGGGAGACAGTGGGTCTGGCCCAGTACTTC
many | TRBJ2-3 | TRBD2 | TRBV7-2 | CASSLMSSGSGDTQYF | TGTGCCAGCAGCTTAATGTCCAGCGGGAGCGGTGATACGCAGTATTTT
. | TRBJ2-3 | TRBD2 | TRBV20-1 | CSARDLRLAGGTDTQYF | TGCAGTGCTAGAGACCTAAGACTAGCGGGGGGCACAGATACGCAGTATTTT
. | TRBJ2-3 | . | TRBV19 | CASSERSETDTQYF | TGTGCCAGTAGTGAGCGGAGCGAAACAGATACGCAGTATTTT
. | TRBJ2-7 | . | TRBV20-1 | CSARDLEHEQYF | TGCAGTGCTAGAGATCTGGAACACGAGCAGTACTTC
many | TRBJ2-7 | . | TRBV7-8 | CASSPKKAGSQASYEQYF | TGTGCCAGCAGCCCAAAAAAAGCCGGATCTCAAGCCTCCTACGAGCAGTACTTC
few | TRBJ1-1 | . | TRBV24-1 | CATSDSRGGLTEAFF | TGTGCCACCAGTGATTCTAGGGGGGGCCTCACTGAAGCTTTCTTT
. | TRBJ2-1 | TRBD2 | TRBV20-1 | CSATGTSGSFSNEQFF | TGCAGTGCAACCGGGACTAGCGGGAGTTTTTCCAATGAGCAGTTCTTC
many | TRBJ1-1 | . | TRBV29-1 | CSVDSSGMNTEAFF | TGCAGCGTTGATTCTTCCGGGATGAACACTGAAGCTTTCTTT
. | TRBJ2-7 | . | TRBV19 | CASSYGYEQYF | TGTGCCAGTAGTTACGGCTACGAGCAGTACTTC
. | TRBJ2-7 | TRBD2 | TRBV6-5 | CASSYHPSGAYEQYF | TGTGCCAGCAGTTACCATCCTAGCGGGGCCTACGAGCAGTACTTC
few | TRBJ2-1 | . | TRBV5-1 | CASSLDLVGEQFF | TGCGCCAGCAGCTTGGATTTGGTGGGTGAGCAGTTCTTC
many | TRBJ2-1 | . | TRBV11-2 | CASSLDSYSYNEQFF | TGTGCCAGCAGCTTAGACTCTTACTCCTACAATGAGCAGTTCTTC
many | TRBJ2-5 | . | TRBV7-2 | CASSPATGFMETQYF | TGTGCCAGCAGCCCCGCTACAGGGTTCATGGAGACCCAGTACTTC
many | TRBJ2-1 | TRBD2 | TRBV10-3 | CAIRPPTSVNEQFF | TGTGCCATCAGACCCCCCACTAGCGTGAATGAGCAGTTCTTC
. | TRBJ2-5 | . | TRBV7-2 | CASSLRAGETQYF | TGTGCCAGCAGCTTAAGGGCGGGAGAGACCCAGTACTTC
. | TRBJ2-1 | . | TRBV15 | CATSRDHWDNEQFF | TGTGCCACCAGCAGAGATCACTGGGACAATGAGCAGTTCTTC
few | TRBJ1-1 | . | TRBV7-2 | CASSLIANTEAFF | TGTGCCAGCAGCTTAATAGCGAACACTGAAGCTTTCTTT
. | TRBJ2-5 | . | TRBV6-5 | CASIYSGAGAGETQYF | TGTGCCAGCATTTACTCCGGGGCAGGGGCAGGAGAGACCCAGTACTTC
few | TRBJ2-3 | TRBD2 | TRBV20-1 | CSARDSGLAGGVDTQYF | TGCAGTGCTAGAGATAGTGGGCTAGCGGGAGGTGTCGATACGCAGTATTTT
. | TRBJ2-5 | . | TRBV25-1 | CASSDPTLTGGGYFGQETQYF | TGTGCCAGCAGTGATCCCACCCTTACCGGCGGGGGCTATTTTGGGCAAGAGACCCAGTACTTC
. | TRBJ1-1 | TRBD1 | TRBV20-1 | CSALTDRGREFWAEAFF | TGCAGTGCCCTAACTGACAGGGGGCGCGAGTTTTGGGCTGAAGCTTTCTTT
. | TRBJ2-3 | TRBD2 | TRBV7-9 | CASSLGFLAGKDTQYF | TGTGCCAGCAGCTTAGGATTCCTAGCGGGGAAAGATACGCAGTATTTT
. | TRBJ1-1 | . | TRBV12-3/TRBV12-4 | CASSRVTEAFF | TGTGCCAGCAGCAGGGTGACTGAAGCTTTCTTT
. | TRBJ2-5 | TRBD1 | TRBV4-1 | CASSPPERQGVSGETQYF | TGCGCCAGCAGCCCCCCCGAACGACAGGGGGTGTCCGGGGAGACCCAGTACTTC
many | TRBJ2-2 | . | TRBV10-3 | CAISERGGRNTGELFF | TGTGCCATCAGTGAAAGGGGGGGGAGGAACACCGGGGAGCTGTTTTTT
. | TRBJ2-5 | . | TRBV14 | CASSQDPGWDQYF | TGTGCCAGCAGCCAAGATCCAGGGTGGGACCAGTACTTC
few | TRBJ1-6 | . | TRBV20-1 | CSAATGNAYNSPLHF | TGCAGTGCGGCCACAGGGAATGCATATAATTCACCCCTCCACTTT